This T cell receptor beta chain was sequenced during a study of post-analysis software for immune sequencing data. Overall study context: Clinical courses comprised relapsing-remitting, secondary progressive and progressive-relapsing multiple sclerosis. Broader study findings: There were roughly 5 TRBV segments more frequent in patients than controls, and TRBV5-6, TRBV5-1 and TRBV20-1 were among them. Under the F measure, samples that were prepared in one batch clustered strongly together. The study found significantly lower normalized Chao1 diversity in multiple sclerosis patients than in controls.

Germline CDR1 reads SNHLY; CDR2 reads FYNNEI. V lost 3 bases, J lost 7 bases, and 16 bases lay in between. The CDR3 runs 14 residues. In regard to this clonotype: No antigen is known for it.

The library was made from cDNA and included unique molecular identifiers. The yield from roughly 1 to 10 million T cells was around 500,000 cDNA molecules in total. TCRdb independently ran MiXCR on the PCR reads; one entry per CDR3 protein. The sample includes about 540,000 distinct CDR3 sequences, roughly 34% of them seen just once. Sequencing used blood. This receptor was identified in a girl aged 2 to 17 with multiple sclerosis. V gene TRBV2 combines with J gene TRBJ2-7; tentative D call: TRBD2 (5 bases). This CDR3 is CASSDADQREEQYF. In DNA, the CDR3 is TGTGCCAGCAGTGATGCTGACCAACGGGAAGAGCAGTACTTC.